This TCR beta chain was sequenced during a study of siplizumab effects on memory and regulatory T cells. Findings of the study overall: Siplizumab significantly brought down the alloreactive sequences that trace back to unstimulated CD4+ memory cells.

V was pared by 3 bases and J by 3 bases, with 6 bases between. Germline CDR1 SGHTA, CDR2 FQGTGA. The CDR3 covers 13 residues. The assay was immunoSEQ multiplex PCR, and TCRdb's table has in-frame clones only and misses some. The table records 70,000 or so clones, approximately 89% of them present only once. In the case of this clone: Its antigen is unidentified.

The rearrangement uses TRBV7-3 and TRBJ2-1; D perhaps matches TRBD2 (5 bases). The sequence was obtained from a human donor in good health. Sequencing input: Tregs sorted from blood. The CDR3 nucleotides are TGTGCCAGCAGCTTTCGGGGCTACAATGAGCAGTTCTTC. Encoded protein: CASSFRGYNEQFF.